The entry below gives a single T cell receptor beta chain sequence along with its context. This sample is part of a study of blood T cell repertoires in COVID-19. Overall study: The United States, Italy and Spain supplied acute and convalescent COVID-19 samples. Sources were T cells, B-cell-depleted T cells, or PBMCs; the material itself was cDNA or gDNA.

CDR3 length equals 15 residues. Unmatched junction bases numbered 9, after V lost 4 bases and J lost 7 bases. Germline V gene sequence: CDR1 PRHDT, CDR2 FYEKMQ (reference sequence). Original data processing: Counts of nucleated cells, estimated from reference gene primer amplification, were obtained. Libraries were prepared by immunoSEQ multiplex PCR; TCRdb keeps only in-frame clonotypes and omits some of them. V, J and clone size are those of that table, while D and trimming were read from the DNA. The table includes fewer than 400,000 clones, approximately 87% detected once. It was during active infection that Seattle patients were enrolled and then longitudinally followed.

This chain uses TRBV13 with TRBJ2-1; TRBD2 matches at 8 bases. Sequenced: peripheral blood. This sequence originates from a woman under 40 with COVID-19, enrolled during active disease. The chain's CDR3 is CASSSSSGSWNEQFF. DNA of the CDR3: TGTGCCAGCAGCTCCTCTAGCGGGTCCTGGAATGAGCAGTTCTTC.